This T cell receptor beta chain was documented in a study of T cell repertoires in cytomegalovirus infection. Study background: Peptides in the study included HLA-C-restricted and HLA-B-restricted CMV epitopes. Both a matching HLA type and CMV infection were indicated by public TCR beta signatures.

A word on this clonotype: Its antigen is unidentified.

TCRdb re-derived calls from the reads in MiXCR, one entry per CDR3 protein. The sample yields around 200,000 distinct CDR3 sequences, 35% to 45% seen once. General study findings and limits: Dominating the ex vivo response were TCR beta clonotypes that were CMV-specific and HLA-C-restricted.

The germline V and J ends were trimmed by 6 bases and 9 bases, with 18 bases remaining between them. The CDR3 totals 14 residues. This specimen was CD8+ T cells from cultured PBMCs, taken from culture after CMV antigen stimulation. The sequence came from a human donor in good health (CMV status not recorded). Some clones in this sample may be carry-over from other donors' samples. The rearrangement joins TRBV12-3 or TRBV12-4 to TRBJ2-1, with D perhaps matching TRBD2 (5 bases). This CDR3 reads CASSPYGEGGEQFF. In nucleotides, the CDR3 is TGTGCCAGCAGCCCATATGGGGAAGGAGGTGAGCAGTTCTTC.